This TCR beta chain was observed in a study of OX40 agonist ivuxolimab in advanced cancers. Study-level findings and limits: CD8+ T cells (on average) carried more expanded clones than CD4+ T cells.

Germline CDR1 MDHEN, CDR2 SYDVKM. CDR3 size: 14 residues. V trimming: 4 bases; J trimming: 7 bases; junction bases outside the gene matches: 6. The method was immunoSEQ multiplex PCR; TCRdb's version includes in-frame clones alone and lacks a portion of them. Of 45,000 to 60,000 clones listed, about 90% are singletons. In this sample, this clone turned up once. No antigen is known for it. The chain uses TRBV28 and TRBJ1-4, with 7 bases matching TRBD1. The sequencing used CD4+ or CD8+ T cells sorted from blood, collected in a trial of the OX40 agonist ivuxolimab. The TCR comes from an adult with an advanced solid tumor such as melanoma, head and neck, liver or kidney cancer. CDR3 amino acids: CASSWPGGSEKLFF. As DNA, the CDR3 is TGTGCCAGCAGTTGGCCAGGGGGAAGTGAAAAACTGTTTTTT.